The clone carrying this T cell receptor (beta chain) was detected only once. The data are from a study of blood T cell repertoires in COVID-19. Overall study: Both acute and convalescent COVID-19 samples were obtained from the United States, Italy and Spain.

Germline CDR1 MDHEN, CDR2 SYDVKM. Deletions cut 3 bases from V and 3 bases from J, with 9 bases between. The length of the CDR3 is 13 residues. Authors' data handling: Amplification of reference gene primers was used by the study to estimate nucleated cell counts. The protocol was immunoSEQ multiplex PCR, while the TCRdb copy is restricted to in-frame clones and leaves out a portion. V and J calls and clone size follow that table, whereas D and trimming were derived from the DNA. Here the sample spans 150,000 to 200,000 clones, about 82% being singletons. V gene TRBV28 combines with J gene TRBJ2-7, with D possibly being TRBD1 (5 bases). Material: peripheral blood. The TCR originated in a woman aged 25-40 years with acute or convalescent COVID-19. CDR3 protein: CASSLGLVYEQYF. The DNA of the CDR3 is TGTGCCAGCAGTTTGGGGCTAGTCTACGAGCAGTACTTC. Combining the CDR3 with reference TRBV28 and TRBJ2-7 gives the whole variable domain DVKVTQSSRYLVKRTGEKVFLECVQDMDHENMFWYRQDPGLGLRLIYFSYDVKMKEKGDIPEGYSVSREKKERFSLILESASTNQTSMYLCASSLGLVYEQYFGPGTRLTVT.